Sequencing of this T cell receptor beta chain was carried out in a study of T cell responses to AZD1222 COVID-19 vaccine. The CDR3 is 14 residues long. J was trimmed by 1 base and V by 6 bases; bases with no gene match: 5. Per the germline V gene, CDR1 is SGHNT and CDR2 is YYREEE (reference sequence). Study-wide results and limits: Clonal diversity was possibly underestimated, and the donors were mostly white British, with more females.

Worth noting for this clone: What it binds is unknown.

TCRdb keeps only in-frame clones here, not all; method: immunoSEQ multiplex PCR. The sample lists 120,000 or so clones; roughly nine tenths were seen once. The sequencing used peripheral blood, collected on day 0 of AZD1222 vaccination. The chain links TRBV5-4 to TRBJ2-5; 8 nucleotides agree with TRBD2. The origin of this receptor is an adult in good health. The CDR3 DNA is TGTGCCAGCAAAGAGCGGGAGAGCCAAGAGACCCAGTACTTC. Its translation: CASKERESQETQYF.